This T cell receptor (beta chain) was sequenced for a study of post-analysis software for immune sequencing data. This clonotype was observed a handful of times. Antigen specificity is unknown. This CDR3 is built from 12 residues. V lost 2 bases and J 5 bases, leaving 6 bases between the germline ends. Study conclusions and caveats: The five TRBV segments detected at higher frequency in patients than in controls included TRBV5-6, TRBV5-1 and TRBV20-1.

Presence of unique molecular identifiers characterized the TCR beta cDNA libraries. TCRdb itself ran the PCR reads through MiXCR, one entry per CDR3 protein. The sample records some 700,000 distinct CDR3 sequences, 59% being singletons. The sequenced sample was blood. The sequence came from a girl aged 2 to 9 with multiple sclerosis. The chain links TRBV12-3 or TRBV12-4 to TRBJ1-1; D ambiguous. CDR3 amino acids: CASSLSGTEAFF. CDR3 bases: TGTGCCAGCAGTTTATCTGGGACTGAAGCTTTCTTT.